The 12 T cell receptor beta chains below were found in one sample sequenced in a study of CD8+ T cells in alopecia areata. Isolated RNA was reverse transcribed into cDNA used as the sequencing template. Clones were sequenced by immunoSEQ multiplex PCR, and TCRdb holds only the in-frame ones, with some missing. This sample has some 170,000 clones, with 50% to 70% found just once. Specimen: CD4+ T cells sorted from blood, collected at week 0. All receptors derive from a human donor with alopecia areata.

Only a few counts were recorded for this clone. This chain uses TRBV5-1 with TRBJ2-4; D unresolved. V was shortened by 0 bases and J by 1 base, with 11 bases between the two germline ends. Germline V gives CDR1 SGHRS, CDR2 YFSETQ. The CDR3 extends over 16 amino acids. The CDR3, as DNA: TGCGCCAGCAGCTTGGAGGGCTTACCGGCCAAAAACATTCAGTACTTC. It is translated as CASSLEGLPAKNIQYF.

CDR3 nucleotide sequence: TGCAGCGTTGGACAGCCTAACTATGGCTACACCTTC. Translated, it gives CSVGQPNYGYTF. This rearrangement joins TRBV29-1 to TRBJ1-2; a weak D match, TRBD1 (5 bases). Germline V gene lookup returns CDR1 SQVTM and CDR2 ANQGSEA. Trimming shortened V by 4 bases and J by 0 bases, and 6 bases separated the two germline ends. The CDR3 is made up of 12 amino acids.

The V call is TRBV29-1, the J call TRBJ1-5; a weak D match, TRBD1 (5 bases). The CDR3 is 14 residues long. The germline V gene encodes CDR1 SQVTM and CDR2 ANQGSEA. Trimming pared 5 bases from V and 5 bases from J, leaving 16 bases between. CDR3 sequence (DNA): TGCAGCGTTCGGGGAAGGGGTCGGGATCAGCCCCAGCATTTT. Translated: CSVRGRGRDQPQHF.

The V call is TRBV5-1, the J call TRBJ2-1; D is unclear. CDR3 length: 16 amino acids. V dropped 0 bases and J dropped 5 bases, with 15 bases sitting between them. Germline loops: CDR1 SGHRS, CDR2 YFSETQ. CDR3 coding DNA: TGCGCCAGCAGCTTGGTCGGTACGCTACGGGACAATGAGCAGTTCTTC. Translating gives CASSLVGTLRDNEQFF.

This sequence joins TRBV20-1 and TRBJ2-1; D is uncertain. Trimming shortened V by 6 bases and J by 9 bases, and 12 bases separated the two germline ends. CDR3 size: 11 residues. Looked up from germline, CDR1 is DFQATT and CDR2 is SNEGSKA (reference sequence). The chain's CDR3 is CSAPWGIEQFF. The CDR3 nucleotides read TGCAGTGCCCCGTGGGGTATTGAGCAGTTCTTC.

This clone was seen more than once but under ten times. The gene calls are TRBV15 and TRBJ1-5; D is uncertain. Germline lookup yields CDR1 LNHNV and CDR2 YYDKDF (reference sequence). There are 14 residues in the CDR3. Trimming took off 3 bases at V and 2 bases at J, with 8 bases between the two ends. DNA for the CDR3: TGTGCCACCAGCAGCGGAAATGGCAATCAGCCCCAGCATTTT. Its protein product is CATSSGNGNQPQHF.

This sequence joins TRBV7-2 and TRBJ2-7, with unresolved D. The CDR3 contains 12 residues. Germline CDR1 and CDR2: SGHTA and FQGNSA. Trimming took off 3 bases at V and 6 bases at J, with 9 bases between the two ends. CDR3: CASSFTAREQYF. As DNA, the CDR3 is TGTGCCAGCAGCTTCACTGCTCGCGAGCAGTACTTC.

The rearrangement joins TRBV11-2 to TRBJ2-6; D unclear. The CDR3 spans 14 residues. V was cut by 5 bases and J by 2 bases, with 7 bases left in between. The germline V gene has CDR1 SGHAT and CDR2 FQNNGV. DNA of the CDR3: TGTGCCAGCAGCCCTTTAACTGGGGCCAACGTCCTGACTTTC. Translating it yields CASSPLTGANVLTF.

This chain connects TRBV5-1 to TRBJ1-6; TRBD1 aligns across 11 bases. CDR3 length: 16 residues. The J segment lost 7 bases and the V segment lost 4 bases, leaving 7 bases of the junction unmatched. Germline lookup yields CDR1 SGHRS and CDR2 YFSETQ. The CDR3 DNA follows: TGCGCCAGCAGCCCGAGGGGACAGGGGGGCAATTCACCCCTCCACTTT. As protein: CASSPRGQGGNSPLHF.

This chain joins TRBV4-1 and TRBJ2-7; TRBD1 matches 8 bases. The CDR3 covers 18 residues. V shed 0 bases, J shed 6 bases, and the junction held 16 bases outside the gene matches. The germline V gene has CDR1 MGHRA and CDR2 YSYEKL. CDR3 sequence: CASSQDGADRGQVVEQYF. CDR3 sequence (DNA): TGCGCCAGCAGCCAAGATGGAGCCGACAGGGGTCAGGTCGTCGAGCAGTACTTC.

V gene TRBV5-6 combines with J gene TRBJ2-7, with TRBD2 identical over 7 bases. The trim removed 5 bases at V and 3 bases at J, leaving 8 bases unmatched. Germline values: CDR1 SGHDT, CDR2 YYEEEE. CDR3 length: 14 amino acids. CDR3 nucleotide sequence: TGTGCCAGCAGAGAAGGGACTAATCTCTACGAGCAGTACTTC. Its protein is CASREGTNLYEQYF.

A few counts support this clone. The V call is TRBV9, the J call TRBJ2-5; D gene unclear. The germline V gene encodes CDR1 SGDLS and CDR2 YYNGEE. The V end lost 1 base, the J end lost 1 base, and 8 bases lay between the germline ends. This CDR3 has 14 residues. CDR3 in DNA: TGTGCCAGCAGCGTAAACCAGCTCCAAGAGACCCAGTACTTC. Translating gives CASSVNQLQETQYF.